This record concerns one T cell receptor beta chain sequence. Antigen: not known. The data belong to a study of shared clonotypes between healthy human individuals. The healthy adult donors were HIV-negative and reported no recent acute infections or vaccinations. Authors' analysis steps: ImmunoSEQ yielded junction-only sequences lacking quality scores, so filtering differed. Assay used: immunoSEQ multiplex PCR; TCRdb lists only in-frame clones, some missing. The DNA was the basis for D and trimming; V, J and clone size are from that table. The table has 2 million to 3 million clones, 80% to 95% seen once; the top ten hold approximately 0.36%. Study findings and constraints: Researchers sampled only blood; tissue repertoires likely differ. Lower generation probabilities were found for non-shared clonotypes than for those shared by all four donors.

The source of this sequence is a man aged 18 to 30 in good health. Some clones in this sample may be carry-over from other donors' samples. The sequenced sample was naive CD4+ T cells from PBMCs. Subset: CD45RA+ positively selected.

CDR3 bases: TGTGCCAGCAGTTTCCGAGGAAATAGCAATCAGCCCCAGCATTTT. Encoded protein: CASSFRGNSNQPQHF. This rearrangement joins TRBV28 to TRBJ1-5; no firm D call. This CDR3 is built from 15 residues. The V gene lost 3 bases and the J gene lost 0 bases, with 9 bases spanning the gap. CDR1 is MDHEN, CDR2 SYDVKM, per germline.